This T cell receptor beta chain originates from a study of memory CD4+ T cells and cytomegalovirus serostatus. Study context: This sample comes from healthy Belgian adults, several CMV seropositive, roughly 22 seronegative.

The sample holds a few counts of this clone. The identical CDR3 is also encoded by other nucleotide sequences in the sample. The sort gate was single viable CD3+CD4+CD8-CD45RO+ cells for memory CD4+ T cells. CD4+ T cells were isolated by positive magnetic selection. Assay used: immunoSEQ multiplex PCR; TCRdb lists only in-frame clones, some missing. The profile covers 45,000 to 50,000 clones, with 60% to 85% appearing a single time and approximately 0.6% taken by the ten largest. The source material was memory CD4+ T cells from blood. The sequence derives from an adult in good health and CMV-seronegative.

This CDR3 reads CASSETGNNQPQHF. The CDR3 coding sequence is TGTGCCAGCAGTGAGACAGGGAACAATCAGCCCCAGCATTTT. The V and J genes are TRBV6-1 and TRBJ1-5; 7 nucleotides line up with TRBD1. The CDR3 spans 14 residues. From germline, CDR1 is MNHNS and CDR2 SASEGT. The ends lost 3 bases at V and 3 bases at J; junction bases unmatched: 2.